These 25 T cell receptor beta chains were sequenced from one sample in a study of response to subunit inactivated influenza vaccine. TCRdb reprocessed the RT-PCR reads with MiXCR, giving one entry per CDR3 protein. Of fewer than 350,000 distinct CDR3 sequences listed, less than 25% are singletons. The sequences come from PBMCs from blood, collected less than 22 months after vaccination. Source of these receptors: a man between 50 and 69 years old who received an inactivated influenza vaccine.

This clonotype was seen only a few times. V and J are TRBV20-1 and TRBJ2-4; D unclear. The CDR3 has 14 amino acids. Looked up from germline, CDR1 is DFQATT and CDR2 is SNEGSKA (reference sequence). Trimming took off 5 bases at V and 0 bases at J, with 11 bases between the two ends. CDR3 DNA sequence: TGCAGTGCTTCGCGGTTGGTAGCCAAAAACATTCAGTACTTC. It specifies CSASRLVAKNIQYF.

This clonotype has a handful of counts. Compared with germline, one end of the junction differs, possibly owing to a read error. V and J are TRBV7-7 and TRBJ2-5; TRBD1 agrees at 7 bases. The CDR3 is 16 amino acids. Germline V gene data show CDR1 as SSHAT and CDR2 as FNYEAQ (reference sequence). In DNA, the CDR3 is TGTGCTAGCAGCTCCTCCTCGGGACAGTCGGGCGAGACCCAGTACTTC. Its protein product is CASSSSSGQSGETQYF.

The chain recombines TRBV12-3 or TRBV12-4 with TRBJ1-2, with D uncertain. This CDR3 region has 10 residues. Deletions cut 4 bases from V and 8 bases from J, with 5 bases between. DNA of the CDR3: TGTGCCAGCAGTTCTAAAGGCTACACCTTC. Translated: CASSSKGYTF.

This clonotype showed up just a few times. The genes are TRBV7-2 and TRBJ1-2, with a weak D call TRBD1 (5 bases). The V end was cut by 1 base, the J end by 9 bases, with 18 bases between. Germline V gene data show CDR1 as SGHTA and CDR2 as FQGNSA. This CDR3 has 15 residues. As DNA, the CDR3 is TGTGCCAGCAGCTTAGAATCGGGACGCTACAATAGCTACACCTTC. Protein product: CASSLESGRYNSYTF. Complete variable domain (other parts from reference TRBV7-2 and TRBJ1-2): GAGVSQSPSNKVTEKGKDVELRCDPISGHTALYWYRQSLGQGLEFLIYFQGNSAPDKSGLPSDRFSAERTGGSVSTLTIQRTQQEDSAVYLCASSLESGRYNSYTFGSGTRLTVV.

The chain links TRBV10-3 to TRBJ1-4, with 8 bases identical to TRBD1. The CDR3 has 14 residues. The V and J ends lost 4 bases and 7 bases, in that order; junction bases with no gene match: 5. Germline CDR1 and CDR2: ENHRY and SYGVKD. The CDR3 reads CAISADRVGEKLFF. CDR3 DNA sequence: TGTGCCATCAGTGCGGACAGGGTGGGTGAAAAACTGTTTTTT.

The chain links TRBV5-6 to TRBJ1-2, with 8 bases identical to TRBD1. This CDR3 region has 14 residues. The germline CDR1 and CDR2 sequences are SGHDT and YYEEEE. V was clipped by 5 bases and J by 0 bases; unmatched bases: 3. The CDR3 DNA reads TGTGCCAGCAGGGGACAGGTCGCTAACTATGGCTACACCTTC. This encodes CASRGQVANYGYTF.

This clonotype was detected many times. This chain connects TRBV15 to TRBJ1-5; perhaps TRBD1 as D (6 bases). Germline V gives CDR1 LNHNV, CDR2 YYDKDF (reference sequence). V was pared by 2 bases and J by 1 base, with 6 bases between. This CDR3 has 14 amino acids. The CDR3 is CATSRQGSNQPQHF. The CDR3 DNA reads as TGTGCCACCAGCAGACAGGGGAGCAATCAGCCCCAGCATTTT.

The chain combines TRBV20-1 with TRBJ2-1; no reliable D call. Trimming stripped 6 bases from V and 12 bases from J, with 15 bases between. There are 11 residues in the CDR3. CDR1 is DFQATT and CDR2 is SNEGSKA in the germline V gene (reference sequence). CDR3: CSAPNSARQFF. DNA of the CDR3: TGCAGTGCGCCCAATAGTGCCAGGCAGTTCTTC.

A few counts support this clonotype. The chain employs TRBV29-1 and TRBJ2-7; D is perhaps TRBD2 (6 bases). Per the germline V gene, CDR1 is SQVTM and CDR2 is ANQGSEA. The CDR3 is 13 amino acids. Trimming shortened V by 4 bases and J by 2 bases, and 12 bases separated the two germline ends. The CDR3, as DNA: TGCAGCGTTGGGGCGGGATTTACCTACGAGCAGTACTTC. Protein sequence: CSVGAGFTYEQYF.

The chain has TRBV27 and TRBJ1-6; 9 bases align to TRBD1. J was trimmed by 9 bases and V by 5 bases; bases with no gene match: 8. Germline CDR1 and CDR2: MNHEY and SMNVEV (reference sequence). CDR3 length: 15 residues. DNA of the CDR3: TGTGCCAGCAGTGACGCACAGGGGGCCTTTTCACCCCTCCACTTT. Its translation: CASSDAQGAFSPLHF.

The chain employs TRBV3-1 and TRBJ2-1, with 16 nucleotides matching TRBD2. Germline V gene lookup returns CDR1 LGHDT and CDR2 YNNKEL (reference sequence). CDR3 size: 20 residues. Germline trimming cut 2 bases from V and 4 bases from J; bases unmatched to any gene: 11. The CDR3 nucleotides read TGTGCCAGCAGCCAACCTGGGACTAGCGGGAGGGTCGATTCATACAATGAGCAGTTCTTC. Protein: CASSQPGTSGRVDSYNEQFF.

The chain employs TRBV5-6 and TRBJ1-1, with a weak D call TRBD1 (6 bases). This CDR3 region has 15 residues. The V gene lost 0 bases and the J gene lost 0 bases, with 9 bases spanning the gap. CDR1 and CDR2 from the germline V gene are SGHDT and YYEEEE. This CDR3 is CASSLEGGLNTEAFF. CDR3 sequence (DNA): TGTGCCAGCAGCTTGGAAGGGGGATTGAACACTGAAGCTTTCTTT.

This clonotype was recorded many times. V and J are TRBV6-2 or TRBV6-3 and TRBJ1-5; D unclear. From germline, CDR1 is MNHEY and CDR2 SVGEGT. There are 12 residues in the CDR3. Between the trimmed V and J ends, which lost 8 bases and 6 bases, there was a span of 11 bases. The CDR3 protein is CASCLSGQPQHF. In DNA, the CDR3 is TGTGCCAGCTGTTTGTCGGGTCAGCCCCAGCATTTT.

This clonotype was detected only a few times. The DNA for the CDR3 is TGCGCCAGCAGCCAGATTGGCCCGTGGGGCCCTACTAGCGGGGAACGCACAGATACGCAGTATTTT. Its protein is CASSQIGPWGPTSGERTDTQYF. The chain carries TRBV4-1 and TRBJ2-3; TRBD2 agrees at 10 bases. This CDR3 region has 22 residues. Unmatched junction bases numbered 22, after V lost 3 bases and J lost 1 base. CDR1 and CDR2 from the germline V gene are MGHRA and YSYEKL.

There are many counts of this clonotype. The rearrangement uses TRBV18 and TRBJ2-7; D may be TRBD1 (6 bases). The V end lost 6 bases, the J end lost 1 base, and 16 bases lay between the germline ends. Per the germline V gene, CDR1 is KGHSH and CDR2 is LQKENI. This CDR3 spans 15 amino acids. The CDR3, as DNA: TGTGCCAGCTCGCCAGGCAGCGGACAGTCCTACGAGCAGTACTTC. Translated: CASSPGSGQSYEQYF.

This chain joins TRBV4-1 and TRBJ1-6; D is uncertain. The germline CDR1 and CDR2 sequences are MGHRA and YSYEKL. This CDR3 has 17 amino acids. Trimming pared 4 bases from V and 8 bases from J, leaving 21 bases between. The CDR3 nucleotides are TGCGCCAGCAGCCCGACATACTCCGGGTCGCTCGATTCACCCCTCCACTTT. It is translated as CASSPTYSGSLDSPLHF.

This clonotype showed up just a few times. The rearrangement joins TRBV28 to TRBJ2-4; 8 positions match TRBD1. Germline trimming cut 6 bases from V and 7 bases from J; bases unmatched to any gene: 8. The CDR3 extends over 14 amino acids. The germline gives CDR1 MDHEN, CDR2 SYDVKM. CDR3 sequence reads: CASSRLDRDNIQYF. The DNA for the CDR3 is TGTGCCAGCAGCCGATTGGACAGGGATAACATTCAGTACTTC. The whole variable domain, remainder taken from reference TRBV28 and TRBJ2-4, is DVKVTQSSRYLVKRTGEKVFLECVQDMDHENMFWYRQDPGLGLRLIYFSYDVKMKEKGDIPEGYSVSREKKERFSLILESASTNQTSMYLCASSRLDRDNIQYFGAGTRLSVL.

This clonotype was detected a few times. Here the CDR3 reads CSAPDRSNQPQHF. CDR3 bases: TGCAGTGCTCCGGACAGAAGCAATCAGCCCCAGCATTTT. The V gene is TRBV20-1, the J gene TRBJ1-5, with D tentatively TRBD1 (6 bases). V was clipped by 5 bases and J by 1 base, with 9 bases between them. CDR3 length: 13 residues. The V gene's germline CDR1 is DFQATT and CDR2 SNEGSKA (reference sequence).

This clonotype was counted between two and nine times. The genes are TRBV4-3 and TRBJ1-5; D is ambiguous. The CDR3 has 15 residues. Germline CDR1 reads LGHNA; CDR2 reads YSLEER. V was clipped by 0 bases and J by 7 bases, with 13 bases between them. The CDR3 reads CASSQDSRGEQPQHF. Here the CDR3 DNA reads TGCGCCAGCAGCCAAGATAGTCGCGGGGAGCAGCCCCAGCATTTT.

In its sample, this clonotype was seen once. The chain carries TRBV7-2 and TRBJ2-7; maybe TRBD2 (5 bases). Germline CDR1 reads SGHTA; CDR2 reads FQGNSA. The CDR3 sequence is 13 residues long. The germline V and J ends were trimmed by 2 bases and 6 bases, with 11 bases remaining between them. The CDR3 is CASSLNSEGEQYF. In nucleotides, the CDR3 is TGTGCCAGCAGCTTAAATTCAGAGGGCGAGCAGTACTTC.

The J gene is TRBJ1-1, the V gene TRBV6-5; D call uncertain. CDR3 length: 15 residues. Between the trimmed V and J ends, which lost 4 bases and 0 bases, there was a span of 12 bases. Per germline, CDR1 MNHEY and CDR2 SVGAGI. This chain's CDR3 is CASSSLRRLNTEAFF. The DNA for the CDR3 is TGTGCCAGCAGTTCCCTAAGGCGGTTGAACACTGAAGCTTTCTTT.

The chain employs TRBV29-1 and TRBJ1-1; no clear D gene. V shed 0 bases and J shed 4 bases, with 18 bases lying between them. CDR1 is SQVTM, CDR2 ANQGSEA, per germline. The CDR3 is 16 residues long. CDR3 sequence reads: CSVEEMGLAGGTEAFF. The CDR3 DNA reads as TGCAGCGTTGAAGAGATGGGCTTGGCAGGTGGCACTGAAGCTTTCTTT.

The sample holds many counts of this clonotype. The rearrangement joins TRBV12-3 or TRBV12-4 to TRBJ1-3; D remains unclear. The CDR3 runs to 15 residues. With 7 bases removed from V and 0 bases from J, the gap between germline ends came to 13 bases. In DNA, the CDR3 is TGTGCCAGCACCCCAAGAGCCTCCTCTGGAAACACCATATATTTT. Protein sequence: CASTPRASSGNTIYF.

This chain links TRBV9 with TRBJ2-7; 9 bases line up with TRBD1. The CDR3 is 14 residues long. The V gene end was trimmed by 3 bases and the J gene end by 4 bases; junction bases not matched to a gene: 5. Germline V gene data show CDR1 as SGDLS and CDR2 as YYNGEE. CDR3 protein: CASSAGQGPYEQYF. In DNA, the CDR3 is TGTGCCAGCAGCGCGGGACAGGGACCTTACGAGCAGTACTTC. The full variable domain, completed using reference TRBV9 and TRBJ2-7, is DSGVTQTPKHLITATGQRVTLRCSPRSGDLSVYWYQQSLDQGLQFLIQYYNGEERAKGNILERFSAQQFPDLHSELNLSSLELGDSALYFCASSAGQGPYEQYFGPGTRLTVT.

The sample holds a few counts of this clonotype. This chain uses TRBV28 with TRBJ1-2; D possibly corresponds to TRBD1 (6 bases). Germline CDR1 MDHEN, CDR2 SYDVKM. V lost 5 bases and J lost 4, with 23 bases in between. The CDR3 sequence is 17 residues long. CDR3 in amino acids: CASSPTHGTPRGYGYTF. CDR3 DNA sequence: TGTGCCAGCAGTCCCACCCACGGGACACCGAGGGGCTATGGCTACACCTTC.